This TCR beta chain was found in a study of blood T cell repertoires in COVID-19. Study overall: From T cells, B-cell-depleted T cells, or PBMCs came the material, which was cDNA or gDNA.

Trimming left V 7 bases short and J 7 bases short, with 20 bases between. Germline V gives CDR1 SGHVS, CDR2 FQNEAQ. CDR3 length: 14 amino acids. In the study's own analysis: Amplification of reference gene primers provided the estimated nucleated cell counts. Sequenced by immunoSEQ multiplex PCR; TCRdb stores in-frame clones only, minus some. Clonal size and the V and J genes are those of that table, whereas D and trimming came from the DNA. This sample yields 150,000 to 200,000 clones, of which 65% to 90% are seen a single time; more than 1.5% belongs to the top ten. The chain couples TRBV7-8 to TRBJ2-7; D possibly corresponds to TRBD1 (6 bases). The sequence came from a human donor in a cohort sampled during active COVID-19. The sequencing sample was made of peripheral blood. CDR3 residues: CASTLRGSVGEQYF. The CDR3 DNA reads TGTGCCAGCACCCTCAGGGGTTCAGTGGGGGAGCAGTACTTC.